A single sample is the source of the 32 T cell receptor beta chains below, sequenced in a study of shared clonotypes between healthy human individuals. The repertoire was sequenced with immunoSEQ multiplex PCR; TCRdb's copy has only in-frame clones and lacks some. Among fewer than 3 million clones, under 95% were seen once, and the ten largest hold 0.3% to 0.4%. The material sequenced was naive CD4+ T cells from PBMCs. Subset here: CD45RA+ positively selected. Receptor source: a young man in good health. Some clones in this sample may be carry-over from other donors' samples.

This clone was counted a single time. The chain uses TRBV5-4 and TRBJ2-1; 9 bases match TRBD2. Germline V gene data show CDR1 as SGHNT and CDR2 as YYREEE (reference sequence). J was trimmed by 7 bases and V by 1 base; bases with no gene match: 6. The CDR3 loop spans 15 amino acids. The CDR3 protein is CASSLNSGSKNEQFF. In nucleotides, the CDR3 is TGTGCCAGCAGCTTGAATAGCGGGAGTAAGAATGAGCAGTTCTTC.

To note about this clone: This same CDR3 is encoded by further DNA sequences in the sample. V is TRBV28 and J is TRBJ1-4; TRBD1 matches 7 bases. The ends lost 2 bases at V and 8 bases at J; junction bases unmatched: 5. Germline V gene data show CDR1 as MDHEN and CDR2 as SYDVKM. The CDR3 spans 14 residues. The CDR3 spells CASSLQGGNEKLFF. CDR3 in DNA: TGTGCCAGCAGTTTACAAGGGGGCAACGAAAAACTGTTTTTT.

There are a few counts of this clone. This chain links TRBV5-1 with TRBJ1-5; TRBD1 matches 7 bases. This CDR3 comprises 16 residues. The ends lost 0 bases at V and 1 base at J; junction bases unmatched: 4. CDR1 SGHRS and CDR2 YFSETQ come from the germline V gene. The CDR3 bases are TGCGCCAGCAGCTTGGAGGCAGGGGGGAGCAATCAGCCCCAGCATTTT. It codes for CASSLEAGGSNQPQHF.

A remark on this clone: The sample contains more than one DNA sequence encoding this CDR3. This chain joins TRBV5-1 and TRBJ2-7; TRBD2 matches at 9 bases. The CDR3 is made up of 15 amino acids. The trim removed 0 bases at V and 2 bases at J, leaving 3 bases unmatched. Looked up from germline, CDR1 is SGHRS and CDR2 is YFSETQ. Here the CDR3 reads CASSLDAGGPYEQYF. DNA for the CDR3: TGCGCCAGCAGCTTGGATGCGGGAGGGCCCTACGAGCAGTACTTC. Full variable domain (missing parts from reference TRBV5-1 and TRBJ2-7): KAGVTQTPRYLIKTRGQQVTLSCSPISGHRSVSWYQQTPGQGLQFLFEYFSETQRNKGNFPGRFSGRQFSNSRSEMNVSTLELGDSALYLCASSLDAGGPYEQYFGPGTRLTVT.

The V call is TRBV18, the J call TRBJ2-1, with D tentatively TRBD1 (6 bases). Germline V gene lookup returns CDR1 KGHSH and CDR2 LQKENI. V was cut by 2 bases and J by 2 bases, with 10 bases left in between. This CDR3 contains 15 residues. CDR3 sequence reads: CASSPEGVAYNEQFF. CDR3 coding DNA: TGTGCCAGCTCACCAGAGGGGGTTGCCTACAATGAGCAGTTCTTC.

The table lists this clone with a few counts. V gene TRBV5-4 combines with J gene TRBJ1-4; 9 nucleotides agree with TRBD1. V trimming: 3 bases; J trimming: 7 bases; junction bases outside the gene matches: 1. Germline loops: CDR1 SGHNT, CDR2 YYREEE (reference sequence). This CDR3 spans 13 amino acids. The CDR3 DNA follows: TGTGCCAGCAGCTGGGACAGGGCTGAAAAACTGTTTTTT. This translates into CASSWDRAEKLFF.

This clone was detected only once. The chain uses TRBV25-1 and TRBJ2-1, with a weak D call TRBD2 (6 bases). The CDR3 is 13 residues long. Germline CDR1 MGHDK, CDR2 SYGVNS. V lost 2 bases and J lost 8, with 10 bases in between. The CDR3 loop reads CASSEAGSDEQFF. The CDR3 region has the DNA TGTGCCAGCAGTGAAGCGGGGAGCGATGAGCAGTTCTTC.

The chain combines TRBV5-6 with TRBJ2-2, with 13 bases lining up with TRBD2. With V trimmed by 5 bases and J by 4 bases, 5 bases remained unmatched. The length of the CDR3 is 16 residues. In germline, CDR1 is SGHDT, CDR2 YYEEEE. CDR3 protein: CASRTSGRAGTGELFF. CDR3 sequence (DNA): TGTGCCAGCAGAACTAGCGGGAGGGCCGGCACCGGGGAGCTGTTTTTT. The complete variable domain, with remaining parts taken from reference TRBV5-6 and TRBJ2-2, reads DAGVTQSPTHLIKTRGQQVTLRCSPKSGHDTVSWYQQALGQGPQFIFQYYEEEERQRGNFPDRFSGHQFPNYSSELNVNALLLGDSALYLCASRTSGRAGTGELFFGEGSRLTVL.

Regarding this clone: The sample carries other DNA sequences with the same CDR3. The chain recombines TRBV18 with TRBJ2-2; no reliable D call. Per the germline V gene, CDR1 is KGHSH and CDR2 is LQKENI. Trimming took off 3 bases at V and 3 bases at J, with 8 bases between the two ends. This CDR3 is built from 14 residues. In DNA, the CDR3 is TGTGCCAGCTCACCTAGAGTGGACACCGGGGAGCTGTTTTTT. Translation: CASSPRVDTGELFF. The full variable domain, in which reference TRBV18 and TRBJ2-2 provide the parts outside the CDR3, is NAGVMQNPRHLVRRRGQEARLRCSPMKGHSHVYWYRQLPEEGLKFMVYLQKENIIDESGMPKERFSAEFPKEGPSILRIQQVVRGDSAAYFCASSPRVDTGELFFGEGSRLTVL.

A single count supports this clone. The CDR3 spells CASSFRPGQGNTEAFF. CDR3 sequence (DNA): TGTGCCAGCAGCTTTCGTCCAGGACAGGGGAACACTGAAGCTTTCTTT. The V and J genes are TRBV11-2 and TRBJ1-1, with 8 nucleotides matching TRBD1. This CDR3 is 16 amino acids long. The germline V gene has CDR1 SGHAT and CDR2 FQNNGV. The J segment lost 1 base and the V segment lost 3 bases, leaving 7 bases of the junction unmatched.

V gene TRBV19 combines with J gene TRBJ2-2, with a tentative D call TRBD1 (6 bases). The CDR3 contains 14 residues. The ends were cut back, 2 bases at V and 4 bases at J, with 8 bases in the middle. CDR1 LNHDA and CDR2 SQIVND come from the germline V gene (reference sequence). CDR3 nucleotides: TGTGCCAGTAGTATAAGGGGGTTCACCGGGGAGCTGTTTTTT. It translates to CASSIRGFTGELFF.

This clone was recorded once. In DNA form, the CDR3 reads TGCGCCAGCAGGGACTTGCAAGAGACCCAGTACTTC. Translating it yields CASRDLQETQYF. The genes are TRBV10-2 and TRBJ2-5; possible D gene TRBD2, 5 bases. V lost 6 bases to trimming and J lost 2 bases, with 7 bases between them. The CDR3 consists of 12 residues. The germline gives CDR1 WSHSY, CDR2 SAAADI.

The V call is TRBV5-4, the J call TRBJ2-6, with D perhaps assigned TRBD1 or TRBD2 (5 bases each). Looked up from germline, CDR1 is SGHNT and CDR2 is YYREEE (reference sequence). The CDR3 totals 14 residues. Trimming cost V 7 bases and J 0 bases, with 8 bases left between them. The CDR3 spells CASRDASGANVLTF. The CDR3 DNA is TGTGCCAGCCGGGACGCCTCTGGGGCCAACGTCCTGACTTTC.

Points on this clone: Other DNA sequences in the sample encode the same CDR3. The CDR3 sequence: CASSLGQGNTEAFF. The CDR3 nucleotides read TGTGCCAGCAGTCTGGGACAGGGGAACACTGAAGCTTTCTTT. This chain joins TRBV28 and TRBJ1-1; 9 bases are shared with TRBD1. Germline CDR1 and CDR2: MDHEN and SYDVKM. This CDR3 has 14 residues. J lost 1 base, V lost 5 bases, and 2 bases had no gene match.

This chain uses TRBV28 with TRBJ2-2, with unresolved D. The germline V gene encodes CDR1 MDHEN and CDR2 SYDVKM. CDR3 length: 14 amino acids. Trimming took 3 bases from V and 1 from J, leaving 6 bases between them. The CDR3 DNA sequence: TGTGCCAGCAGTTTCCTAAGGAACACCGGGGAGCTGTTTTTT. It translates to CASSFLRNTGELFF.

The chain joins TRBV5-1 to TRBJ1-1; D remains unclear. The CDR3 spans 13 residues. V dropped 5 bases and J dropped 4 bases, with 12 bases sitting between them. The germline V gene has CDR1 SGHRS and CDR2 YFSETQ. The chain's CDR3 is CASREPNFTEAFF. The CDR3 DNA reads TGCGCCAGCAGGGAACCAAACTTCACTGAAGCTTTCTTT.

The count of this clone is one. This chain's CDR3 is CASSEALEPQHF. The CDR3 nucleotides read TGTGCCAGCAGTGAAGCGCTGGAGCCCCAGCATTTT. J is TRBJ1-5 and V is TRBV2, with D uncertain. The V end was cut by 0 bases, the J end by 8 bases, with 5 bases between. The CDR3 has 12 amino acids. Germline CDR1 reads SNHLY; CDR2 reads FYNNEI.

V gene TRBV10-3 combines with J gene TRBJ2-1, with D maybe TRBD1 (6 bases). The CDR3 loop spans 12 amino acids. In germline, CDR1 is ENHRY, CDR2 SYGVKD. The CDR3 region has the DNA TGTGGGGCTAGGACAGCCGACGGTGAGCAGTTCTTC. Residues: CGARTADGEQFF.

This chain uses TRBV5-1 with TRBJ2-7; no firm D call. CDR1 SGHRS and CDR2 YFSETQ come from the germline V gene. The CDR3 is made up of 14 amino acids. V gave up 4 bases and J gave up 3 bases, with 14 bases separating them. Here the CDR3 DNA reads TGCGCCAGCAGCCTGTTTGCGCCTAACTACGAGCAGTACTTC. Translated, it gives CASSLFAPNYEQYF.

DNA of the CDR3: TGTGCCAGCTCACCCTTCGTAGGTGCCCCAGATACGCAGTATTTT. Translated: CASSPFVGAPDTQYF. The V and J genes are TRBV18 and TRBJ2-3; D not resolved. The V end was cut by 3 bases, the J end by 4 bases, with 14 bases between. The CDR3 is made up of 15 amino acids. Germline CDR1 and CDR2: KGHSH and LQKENI.

V usage is TRBV7-3 and J usage is TRBJ2-3; TRBD2 agrees at 7 bases. The CDR3 is 16 residues long. Per germline, CDR1 SGHTA and CDR2 FQGTGA. The ends lost 6 bases at V and 2 bases at J; junction bases unmatched: 11. The CDR3 reads CASRSREGGDTDTQYF. The CDR3, as DNA: TGTGCCAGCAGGTCCAGGGAGGGAGGGGACACAGATACGCAGTATTTT.

The CDR3 bases are TGTGCCACCAGGAAATCCCCAGGTTCGGACACCGGGGAGCTGTTTTTT. Protein sequence: CATRKSPGSDTGELFF. This rearrangement joins TRBV15 to TRBJ2-2; D remains ambiguous. CDR1 and CDR2 from the germline V gene are LNHNV and YYDKDF (reference sequence). V shed 6 bases and J shed 3 bases, with 17 bases lying between them. The CDR3 has 16 residues.

V and J are TRBV7-3 and TRBJ1-1; D is unresolved. With 5 bases removed from V and 8 bases from J, the gap between germline ends came to 15 bases. The CDR3 runs 13 residues. CDR1 and CDR2 from the germline V gene are SGHTA and FQGTGA. CDR3 protein: CASSAFPGGEAFF. The CDR3 DNA reads as TGTGCCAGCAGCGCATTCCCCGGCGGGGAAGCTTTCTTT. Filled out from reference TRBV7-3 and TRBJ1-1, the complete variable domain reads GAGVSQTPSNKVTEKGKYVELRCDPISGHTALYWYRQSLGQGPEFLIYFQGTGAADDSGLPNDRFFAVRPEGSVSTLKIQRTERGDSAVYLCASSAFPGGEAFFGQGTRLTVV.

V and J are TRBV7-9 and TRBJ2-2; 8 nucleotides match TRBD2. Germline assignment: CDR1 SEHNR and CDR2 FQNEAQ (reference sequence). V shed 5 bases, J shed 7 bases, and the junction held 12 bases outside the gene matches. This CDR3 region has 16 residues. The CDR3 here is CASSPGGAGANGELFF. CDR3 DNA sequence: TGTGCCAGCAGCCCGGGGGGAGCGGGAGCTAACGGGGAGCTGTTTTTT.

This sequence joins TRBV28 and TRBJ1-1; D ambiguous. The germline CDR1 and CDR2 sequences are MDHEN and SYDVKM. Trimming took off 5 bases at V and 6 bases at J, with 7 bases between the two ends. The CDR3 has 11 amino acids. The DNA of the CDR3 is TGTGCCAGCAGTACGCCCCCTGAAGCTTTCTTT. Translated, it gives CASSTPPEAFF.

In its sample, this clone was seen a few times. The chain carries TRBV5-4 and TRBJ2-7; 8 bases agree with TRBD1. Unmatched junction bases numbered 2, after V lost 1 base and J lost 5 bases. CDR3 size: 13 residues. Germline V CDR1 and CDR2: SGHNT, YYREEE (reference sequence). This chain's CDR3 is CASSLQGANEQYF. In DNA form, the CDR3 reads TGTGCCAGCAGCTTGCAGGGGGCAAACGAGCAGTACTTC.

V usage is TRBV19 and J usage is TRBJ1-4; the D is unclear. Germline CDR1 reads LNHDA; CDR2 reads SQIVND (reference sequence). There are 14 residues in the CDR3. V was cut by 1 base and J by 4 bases, with 7 bases left in between. The CDR3 nucleotides are TGTGCCAGTAGTATAGGACGGAGTAATGAAAAACTGTTTTTT. It encodes CASSIGRSNEKLFF.

Concerning this clone: The sample has other DNA sequences that encode this CDR3 too. The CDR3 DNA follows: TGTGCCAGCTCTCCCGGGGTTAATGAAAAACTGTTTTTT. This codes for CASSPGVNEKLFF. This chain uses TRBV18 with TRBJ1-4; D not certain. The CDR3 length is 13 residues. V lost 6 bases, J lost 4 bases, and 9 bases lay in between. Germline V gives CDR1 KGHSH, CDR2 LQKENI.

This chain connects TRBV7-3 to TRBJ2-1; 13 nucleotides match TRBD2. Trimming took 5 bases from V and 8 from J; bases not matched to a gene: 6. CDR1 is SGHTA, CDR2 FQGTGA, per germline. The CDR3 runs 15 residues. CDR3 sequence reads: CASSQTSGRRHEQFF. For the CDR3, the DNA is TGTGCCAGCAGCCAGACTAGCGGGAGGAGGCATGAGCAGTTCTTC.

The gene calls are TRBV27 and TRBJ2-4; 14 bases match TRBD2. Trimming cost V 4 bases and J 8 bases; bases outside gene matches: 7. The germline CDR1 and CDR2 sequences are MNHEY and SMNVEV (reference sequence). The CDR3 is 16 residues long. For the CDR3, the DNA is TGTGCCAGCAGTTCCCGACTAGCGGGAGGGGTAGACATTCAGTACTTC. Translation: CASSSRLAGGVDIQYF.

V is TRBV6-4 and J is TRBJ2-1; 10 nucleotides match TRBD1. The J segment lost 12 bases and the V segment lost 2 bases, leaving 4 bases of the junction unmatched. This CDR3 has 13 amino acids. Germline loops: CDR1 MRHNA, CDR2 SNTAGT. CDR3 in amino acids: CASSDGTGVPQFF. The CDR3, as DNA: TGTGCCAGCAGTGACGGGACAGGGGTACCGCAGTTCTTC.

This sequence joins TRBV27 and TRBJ1-2; no firm D call. CDR1 is MNHEY and CDR2 is SMNVEV in the germline V gene (reference sequence). The V end lost 2 bases, the J end lost 7 bases, and 14 bases lay between the germline ends. The CDR3 loop spans 14 amino acids. The CDR3 here is CASSLRTPPAGYTF. The CDR3 nucleotides are TGTGCCAGCAGTTTACGGACCCCTCCGGCTGGCTACACCTTC.